A selection of T cell receptor beta chains follows, all from one sample in a study of cytomegalovirus exposure and HLA in healthy donors. The table came from immunoSEQ multiplex PCR; TCRdb's copy has only in-frame clones and leaves some out. The sample consists of approximately 170,000 clones, around 80% of them appearing once. Source material: PBMCs. These receptors all come from a human donor in good health. The CDR3 runs from the conserved cysteine through the conserved F or W. The order of the fields is J gene, D gene, clone size, V gene, CDR3 protein, CDR3 DNA. D genes are given only for firm matches. The size field is filled for only some rows; it gives once, few, many or a size class.

>TRBJ2-6|NA|NA|TRBV14
CASSQVGGTGANVLTF
TGTGCCAGCAGCCAAGTGGGAGGTACTGGGGCCAACGTCCTGACTTTC
>TRBJ2-7|NA|NA|TRBV7-2
CASSFGRFDSYEQYF
TGTGCCAGCAGCTTCGGTCGATTCGACTCCTACGAGCAGTACTTC
>TRBJ2-5|TRBD2|NA|TRBV5-1
CASTLAGDLKTQYF
TGCGCCAGCACACTAGCGGGGGATTTAAAGACCCAGTACTTC
>TRBJ1-1|NA|NA|TRBV4-1
CASSQDVAGWGTEAFF
TGCGCCAGCAGCCAAGATGTCGCAGGGTGGGGTACTGAAGCTTTCTTT
>TRBJ2-7|TRBD1|NA|TRBV18
CASSPPETGGNYEQYF
TGTGCCAGCTCACCACCGGAGACAGGGGGGAACTACGAGCAGTACTTC
>TRBJ1-1|NA|NA|TRBV27
CASSFSRGDGTEAFF
TGTGCCAGCAGTTTTAGCAGGGGAGACGGGACTGAAGCTTTCTTT
>TRBJ1-1|TRBD1|few|TRBV19
CASTPWLTGGENTEAFF
TGTGCCAGTACCCCCTGGCTGACAGGGGGCGAAAACACTGAAGCTTTCTTT
>TRBJ1-2|NA|NA|TRBV6-5
CASSPGAGYTF
TGTGCCAGCAGCCCAGGGGCAGGCTACACCTTC
>TRBJ1-2|NA|NA|TRBV14
CASSLSGGVYGYTF
TGTGCCAGCAGCCTATCCGGGGGGGTCTATGGCTACACCTTC
>TRBJ1-5|TRBD1|few|TRBV2
CASRGRQGRQPQHF
TGTGCCAGCAGGGGGAGACAGGGAAGGCAGCCCCAGCATTTT
>TRBJ1-1|NA|NA|TRBV27
CASSRMASTGPINLNTEAFF
TGTGCCAGCAGTCGGATGGCAAGTACAGGGCCTATTAACTTGAACACTGAAGCTTTCTTT
>TRBJ1-2|NA|once|TRBV23-1
CASSQSRPEIETNYGYTF
TGCGCCAGCAGTCAATCGCGGCCGGAAATCGAAACTAACTATGGCTACACCTTC
>TRBJ2-1|NA|NA|TRBV13
CASSSYTLSEQFF
TGTGCCAGCAGCTCATACACCTTATCTGAGCAGTTCTTC
>TRBJ2-7|NA|NA|TRBV29-1
CSVRGSYEQYF
TGCAGCGTTAGGGGGTCTTACGAGCAGTACTTC
>TRBJ1-4|TRBD1|NA|TRBV11-2
CASRTTGGDEKLFF
TGTGCCAGCAGGACTACAGGGGGCGATGAAAAACTGTTTTTT
>TRBJ1-3|NA|NA|TRBV4-3
CASSQVASIGNTIYF
TGCGCCAGCAGCCAAGTTGCCTCTATAGGAAACACCATATATTTT
>TRBJ1-4|NA|NA|TRBV10-2
CASSDIDSGTEKLFF
TGCGCCAGCAGTGATATCGACAGCGGGACTGAAAAACTGTTTTTT
>TRBJ1-2|TRBD1|NA|TRBV19
CASNRWDSFYGYTF
TGTGCCAGTAATAGATGGGACAGCTTCTATGGCTACACCTTC
>TRBJ2-3|NA|NA|TRBV7-6
CASSPNGAVWWNTDTQYF
TGTGCCAGCAGCCCCAATGGGGCCGTTTGGTGGAACACAGATACGCAGTATTTT
>TRBJ2-7|TRBD1|NA|TRBV10-3
CAIRRDRGSPEQYF
TGTGCCATCAGACGGGACAGGGGATCCCCCGAGCAGTACTTC
>TRBJ1-4|TRBD1|NA|TRBV27
CASSSRDRNEKLFF
TGTGCCAGCAGTTCCCGGGACAGGAATGAAAAACTGTTTTTT
>TRBJ2-7|NA|NA|TRBV7-9
CASSLVGATYEQYF
TGTGCCAGCAGCTTGGTGGGAGCCACCTACGAGCAGTACTTC
>TRBJ1-6|NA|NA|TRBV7-2
CASSFRVNSPLHF
TGTGCCAGCAGCTTTAGAGTGAATTCACCCCTCCACTTT
>TRBJ1-3|TRBD1|few|TRBV25-1
CASRGPTTGAGNTIYF
TGTGCCAGCAGGGGCCCTACCACAGGGGCCGGAAACACCATATATTTT
>TRBJ2-6|NA|NA|TRBV4-1
CASSQEKNRVYGANVLTF
TGCGCCAGCAGCCAAGAAAAAAACCGGGTTTATGGGGCCAACGTCCTGACTTTC
>TRBJ2-2|NA|NA|TRBV11-2
CASSLTASVTGELFF
TGTGCCAGCAGCTTAACGGCAAGCGTCACCGGGGAGCTGTTTTTT
>TRBJ2-3|TRBD2|few|TRBV7-2
CASSLVGGGAGDTQYF
TGTGCCAGCAGCTTAGTCGGCGGGGGGGCTGGGGATACGCAGTATTTT
>TRBJ2-3|NA|once|TRBV5-1
CASSLGGSGPGTDTQYF
TGCGCCAGCAGCTTGGGGGGTAGCGGTCCGGGCACAGATACGCAGTATTTT
>TRBJ1-6|NA|NA|TRBV7-6
CASSPTGGTPLHF
TGTGCCAGCAGCCCCACGGGTGGCACACCCCTCCACTTT
>TRBJ2-7|NA|once|TRBV5-1
CASSLEATSIDEQYF
TGCGCCAGCAGCCTGGAAGCTACTAGCATCGACGAGCAGTACTTC
>TRBJ2-4|NA|NA|TRBV10-3
CAISLAGGLAKNIQYF
TGTGCCATCAGCCTGGCAGGGGGGCTAGCCAAAAACATTCAGTACTTC
>TRBJ1-2|NA|NA|TRBV9
CASSVPGDGYTF
TGTGCCAGCAGCGTCCCCGGGGATGGCTACACCTTC
>TRBJ2-2|TRBD1|NA|TRBV5-1
CASSSGTGISGELFF
TGCGCCAGCAGCTCCGGGACAGGGATAAGCGGGGAGCTGTTTTTT
>TRBJ2-7|TRBD1|NA|TRBV19
CASSVGTDTTYEQYF
TGTGCCAGTAGTGTCGGGACAGACACAACCTACGAGCAGTACTTC
>TRBJ1-1|NA|few|TRBV9
CASSVDGSYYGDTEAFF
TGTGCCAGCAGCGTAGACGGGAGCTACTACGGGGACACTGAAGCTTTCTTT
>TRBJ1-1|NA|few|TRBV5-1
CASSFEGPMNTEAFF
TGCGCCAGCAGCTTTGAGGGTCCTATGAACACTGAAGCTTTCTTT